One and the same sample provided the 6 T cell receptor beta chains below, sequenced in a study of T-cell memory formation after mild COVID-19 (dated by TCRdb to 2020 to 2022). The library was produced with 5' RACE. The sequencer listed for this sample is Illumina NovaSeq 6000. Through fastp at Q25 and MiXCR, TCRdb rebuilt clones from the public reads, retaining in-frame beta chains. When rows share a CDR3 protein, they turn into one entry using the most common DNA and genes. The sample contains under 600,000 distinct CDR3 sequences, roughly 20% of them found a single time. Approximately 8% of the sample goes to the ten largest clones. Source material: PBMCs or a T cell subset sorted from them (not recorded which). These receptors all stem from an adult woman who had mild COVID-19 (a few samples of this study predate the infection). The sample titles of this study are shuffled in the database, so cell type and time point are left out; the donor was told from shared clones.

In its sample, this clonotype was seen a few times. The V call is TRBV27, the J call TRBJ2-3; 8 bases line up with TRBD2. Germline assignment: CDR1 MNHEY and CDR2 SMNVEV (reference sequence). This CDR3 is built from 15 residues. J lost 6 bases, V lost 5 bases, and 10 bases had no gene match. The CDR3 sequence: CASSPLREGIDTQYF. The DNA for the CDR3 is TGTGCCAGCAGTCCCCTCCGGGAGGGGATTGATACGCAGTATTTT.

In its sample, this clonotype was seen once. This chain links TRBV3-1 with TRBJ2-7; maybe TRBD2 (5 bases). This CDR3 spans 15 amino acids. Trimming took 1 base from V and 1 from J, leaving 11 bases between them. CDR1 and CDR2 from the germline V gene are LGHDT and YNNKEL (reference sequence). The CDR3 protein is CASSQVQSGSYEQYF. CDR3 sequence (DNA): TGTGCCAGCAGCCAAGTCCAAAGCGGATCCTACGAGCAGTACTTC.

This clonotype occurred a few times. The V gene is TRBV4-2, the J gene TRBJ2-7, with no clear D. The CDR3 runs to 13 residues. CDR1 is LGHNA and CDR2 is YNFKEQ in the germline V gene. Trimming took 0 bases from V and 3 from J, leaving 6 bases between them. The CDR3 nucleotides read TGTGCCAGCAGCCAAGATGTTTTCTACGAGCAGTACTTC. Amino acids: CASSQDVFYEQYF.

The V gene is TRBV24-1, the J gene TRBJ2-3; D is undetermined. This CDR3 has 13 residues. CDR1 and CDR2 (germline): KGHDR, SFDVKD. The V gene lost 5 bases and the J gene lost 5 bases, with 10 bases spanning the gap. The CDR3 region is CATSGSEVDTQYF. The CDR3, as DNA: TGTGCCACCAGTGGGTCTGAGGTAGATACGCAGTATTTT.

The genes are TRBV3-1 and TRBJ2-7; D is uncertain. Germline CDR1 LGHDT, CDR2 YNNKEL (reference sequence). V was pared by 3 bases and J by 3 bases, with 15 bases between. There are 15 residues in the CDR3. CDR3 in amino acids: CASSHPKDGYYEQYF. DNA of the CDR3: TGTGCCAGCAGCCATCCCAAGGACGGCTACTACGAGCAGTACTTC.

This clonotype was seen a handful of times. V and J are TRBV5-1 and TRBJ2-3; 8 bases are shared with TRBD2. The CDR3 length is 16 residues. CDR1 and CDR2 from the germline V gene are SGHRS and YFSETQ. V shed 0 bases and J 6 bases; nucleotides not matched to a gene: 9. The chain's CDR3 is CASSLASGSPLDTQYF. CDR3 sequence (DNA): TGCGCCAGCAGCTTGGCAAGCGGGAGCCCTTTGGATACGCAGTATTTT.